There are a few counts of the clone carrying this TCR beta chain. Template switching added a universal primer site, and cDNA bore unique molecular identifiers. TCRdb called the 5' RACE reads again in MiXCR, with one record for every CDR3 protein. Among about 340,000 distinct CDR3 sequences listed, roughly 12% were seen once. The source of the sample is a study of identical twins. The CDR3 spans 15 residues. Germline CDR1 reads SGHAT; CDR2 reads FQNNGV. V dropped 3 bases and J dropped 8; count of bases not matched to a gene: 7. This same sample was also part of a study on yellow fever vaccine responses in identical twins.

This chain connects TRBV11-2 to TRBJ2-1; TRBD2 agrees at 10 bases. Source material: CD8+ T cells sorted from blood. The sequence was collected from a woman in her late teens or twenties in good health. Here the CDR3 reads CASSLTLAGVDEQFF. The CDR3 region has the DNA TGTGCCAGCAGCTTGACTCTAGCGGGAGTGGATGAGCAGTTCTTC.